This T cell receptor beta chain originates from a study of tumor-infiltrating lymphocytes in localized non-small cell lung cancer listed by TCRdb under 2021. In the study overall: Several histologies were represented in the cohort, which also included both smokers and never-smokers as well as patients whose samples were collected after neoadjuvant chemotherapy. From each patient came resected tumor tissue plus uninvolved lung tissue from that same patient, and the uninvolved lung tissue was described as non-adjacent to the tumor. TCR sequencing was one of several integrated assays, alongside flow cytometry, multiplex immunofluorescence, RNA-seq, exome sequencing and proteomics, applied to the same patients. In total, the ICON cohort consisted of some 160 surgical patients with localized non-small cell lung cancer who had their tumors resected. A total of approximately 56 patients were included in the paired tumor versus uninvolved lung comparison of immunoSEQ T-cell fraction. Summary of the overall study and its limitations: The TCR-derived T-cell fraction showed no difference between the flow cytometry-defined immunotypes IM1 (good prognosis) and IM2 (poor prognosis). In line with immunofluorescence CD3 counts, TCRbeta sequencing supported higher T cell infiltration in tumors compared with uninvolved lung tissue. Because different assays used different pieces of the same tissue, intratumor heterogeneity could not be separated from technical variation. Because assay coverage varied across patients depending on available tissue quantity, TCR sequencing was performed for only a subset of the cohort.

Patient enrollment in ICON started in the first half of 2016, and the final patient was enrolled in late 2018. Fresh tumor and matched uninvolved tissue for in-depth immune analyses, including TCR sequencing, were collected from a subcohort of some 76 patients. No cell sorting was done, and TCR sequencing was instead run on DNA isolated from bulk tissue. Comment on this clone: This clone's antigen is unknown. The record has no base qualities; no much larger clone is one base away.

The CDR3, cysteine through phenylalanine, is 15 amino acids long. Here the CDR3 DNA is all that survives: 45 bases in frame from base 1. After removal of 4 bases from V and 2 bases from J, the junction retains 5 bases not matched to a gene. CDR1 and CDR2 (MNHNS, SASEGT) derive from the germline V gene. TCR sequencing with the immunoSEQ assay provided the T-cell fraction in tumor and uninvolved lung tissue. On the authors' methods: For survival analysis, patients were divided into high (upper tertile) and low (lower two tertiles) T-cell fraction groups, which were compared by log-rank test. A signed-rank test was used to test differences in T-cell fraction between paired tumor and uninvolved lung samples. Sourced from immuneACCESS, this table was stored by TCRdb with only in-frame sequences that have V and J called. A share of the clones is absent; for the studies checked, an unresolved V gene accounts for under half, and the remainder has no known explanation. V and J calls and clone size are given by that table; D and trimming were obtained from the DNA. Here the sample has approximately 2,700 clones; approximately 65% occur a single time. Under 10% of the sample goes to the ten largest clones.

This receptor chain uses TRBV6-1 and TRBJ2-7; 10 bases in the middle match TRBD1. This TCR derives from a human donor with non-small cell lung cancer. Material for sequencing was uninvolved lung tissue not adjacent to the tumor. CDR3 region: CASSVTGTGAYEQYF. The DNA sequence is as follows: TGTGCCAGCAGTGTCACCGGGACAGGGGCCTACGAGCAGTACTTC.